This T cell receptor (beta chain) was sequenced during a study of identical twins. From the 5' RACE reads, TCRdb called clonotypes with MiXCR, one entry per CDR3 protein. Of just under 550,000 distinct CDR3 sequences in the sample, approximately 14% were seen once. This clonotype has more than one count but fewer than ten. CDR1 is SGHRS and CDR2 is YFSETQ in the germline V gene. This CDR3 contains 15 residues. The V end was cut by 4 bases, the J end by 0 bases, with 11 bases between. This sample also belongs to another study, concerning yellow fever vaccine responses in identical twins.

Sequencing was performed on CD4+ T cells sorted from blood. The TCR sequence derives from a young woman in good health. The chain uses TRBV5-1 and TRBJ2-1; no clear D gene. CDR3 sequence: CASSTTLSSYNEQFF. CDR3 DNA: TGCGCCAGCAGCACTACCCTCAGCTCCTACAATGAGCAGTTCTTC.